These T cell receptor beta chains were read from a single sample in a study of T cell repertoires in cytomegalovirus infection. One entry per CDR3 protein results from TCRdb running MiXCR on the reads. The profile shows about 310,000 distinct CDR3 sequences, 25% of them singletons. No antigen has been assigned to these receptors. Material: cultured PBMCs, obtained from culture after CMV antigen stimulation. The receptors stem from a human donor in good health (CMV status not recorded). Some clones in this sample may be carry-over from other donors' samples. The CDR3 runs from the conserved cysteine through the conserved F or W. The order of the fields is J gene, V gene, D gene, clone size, CDR3 protein, CDR3 DNA. The D gene is left open where the match is weak. The size field is filled for only some rows; it gives once, few, many or a size class.

TRBJ2-3	TRBV4-1	TRBD2	.	CASSQDYFSGKSSSTDTQYF	TGCGCCAGCAGCCAAGATTACTTTAGCGGGAAAAGCTCTAGCACAGATACGCAGTATTTT
TRBJ1-4	TRBV7-6	.	few	CASSYSPTNEKLFF	TGTGCCAGCAGCTACAGCCCAACTAATGAAAAACTGTTTTTT
TRBJ2-3	TRBV7-6	TRBD2	.	CASSFRRLAVTDTQYF	TGTGCCAGCAGCTTTCGAAGACTAGCCGTAACAGATACGCAGTATTTT
TRBJ2-1	TRBV29-1	.	.	CSVEELSSGQYNEQFF	TGCAGCGTTGAAGAGTTGAGTAGCGGACAATACAATGAGCAGTTCTTC
TRBJ2-3	TRBV7-8	.	many	CASSGAWREGTDTQYF	TGTGCCAGCAGCGGGGCATGGCGGGAAGGCACAGATACGCAGTATTTT
TRBJ1-1	TRBV12-3/TRBV12-4	.	few	CASSFPGTEAFF	TGTGCCAGCAGTTTCCCAGGCACTGAAGCTTTCTTT
TRBJ1-1	TRBV12-5	.	.	CASGGPQGQAFF	TGTGCTAGTGGTGGGCCACAGGGCCAAGCTTTCTTT
TRBJ2-3	TRBV11-2	TRBD1	.	CASSFGRGRVNTQYF	TGTGCCAGCAGCTTCGGCAGGGGGCGCGTAAATACGCAGTATTTT
TRBJ2-1	TRBV7-2	.	.	CASSSSVVGTYNEQFF	TGTGCCAGCAGCTCCTCAGTGGTGGGTACCTACAATGAGCAGTTCTTC
TRBJ2-2	TRBV29-1	TRBD2	.	CSVAGLAGGGTGELFF	TGCAGCGTTGCAGGACTAGCGGGAGGGGGCACCGGGGAGCTGTTTTTT
TRBJ1-6	TRBV7-9	.	few	CASSRVRDSPLHF	TGTGCCAGCAGCCGAGTCAGAGATTCACCCCTCCACTTT
TRBJ1-1	TRBV20-1	.	.	CSAEGPRAPTEAFF	TGCAGTGCAGAGGGACCGAGAGCACCCACTGAAGCTTTCTTT
TRBJ2-1	TRBV5-6	TRBD2	many	CASSLEFGAMTLAGESYNEQFF	TGTGCCAGCAGCTTGGAATTTGGCGCTATGACTCTAGCGGGAGAATCGTACAATGAGCAGTTCTTC
TRBJ1-2	TRBV24-1	TRBD1	.	CATSGTGGGGYTF	TGTGCCACCAGCGGGACAGGGGGCGGTGGCTACACCTTC
TRBJ1-2	TRBV10-3	.	few	CAISGTGSGSGGYTF	TGTGCCATCAGTGGTACAGGGTCAGGTTCAGGGGGCTACACCTTC
TRBJ2-2	TRBV10-3	.	many	CAISRRAPPGELFF	TGTGCCATCAGCAGGCGTGCGCCACCCGGGGAGCTGTTTTTT
TRBJ2-2	TRBV20-1	.	.	CSAKTGLNTGELFF	TGCAGTGCTAAGACAGGACTTAACACCGGGGAGCTGTTTTTT
TRBJ1-1	TRBV6-6	.	.	CASSPQEAGYTEAFF	TGTGCCAGCAGCCCACAGGAGGCTGGGTACACTGAAGCTTTCTTT
TRBJ1-2	TRBV19	.	.	CASTFGASGDYGYTF	TGTGCCAGTACTTTCGGGGCGTCTGGAGACTATGGCTACACCTTC
TRBJ1-6	TRBV7-2	.	many	CASSWGSNNSPLHF	TGTGCCAGCAGCTGGGGATCAAATAATTCACCCCTCCACTTT
TRBJ1-6	TRBV28	.	.	CASWGGVFNSPLHF	TGTGCCTCTTGGGGAGGGGTTTTTAATTCACCCCTCCACTTT
TRBJ1-5	TRBV7-2	TRBD1	many	CASSLQGASNQPQHF	TGTGCCAGCAGCTTACAGGGGGCAAGCAATCAGCCCCAGCATTTT
TRBJ2-3	TRBV12-3/TRBV12-4	TRBD2	.	CASQTSAYSDTQYF	TGTGCCAGCCAGACTAGCGCTTACTCAGATACGCAGTATTTT
TRBJ2-7	TRBV2	.	.	CASSARDILYEQYF	TGTGCCAGCAGTGCCCGGGACATCCTCTACGAGCAGTACTTC
TRBJ1-2	TRBV7-9	.	many	CASSLTPAGGYTF	TGTGCCAGCAGCTTAACCCCCGCGGGGGGCTACACCTTC
TRBJ1-1	TRBV12-3/TRBV12-4	.	.	CASSSRVFTEAFF	TGTGCCAGCAGTTCAAGGGTGTTCACTGAAGCTTTCTTT
TRBJ2-2	TRBV6-1	.	few	CASARITGELFF	TGTGCCAGCGCTCGTATCACCGGGGAGCTGTTTTTT
TRBJ2-3	TRBV7-8	TRBD2	many	CASTLRWGLAGLSTDTQYF	TGTGCCAGCACCCTAAGGTGGGGACTAGCGGGACTAAGCACAGATACGCAGTATTTT
TRBJ1-5	TRBV7-8	.	many	CASSGQYNQPQHF	TGTGCCAGCAGCGGACAGTACAATCAGCCCCAGCATTTT
TRBJ1-2	TRBV29-1	TRBD1	once	CSVEDQGVGGYTF	TGCAGCGTTGAAGATCAGGGGGTCGGGGGCTACACCTTC
TRBJ2-7	TRBV7-2	.	few	CASSAEPGSYEQYF	TGTGCCAGCAGCGCCGAGCCGGGTTCCTACGAGCAGTACTTC
TRBJ1-2	TRBV6-1	.	.	CASSSQQGGVGYTF	TGTGCCAGCAGTTCTCAGCAGGGAGGCGTTGGCTACACCTTC
TRBJ2-5	TRBV7-3	TRBD2	.	CTSSLRASGSKEKETQYF	TGTACCAGCAGCCTAAGGGCTAGCGGGAGTAAGGAGAAAGAGACCCAGTACTTC
TRBJ1-1	TRBV29-1	.	few	CSVANTEAFF	TGCAGCGTTGCGAACACTGAAGCTTTCTTT
TRBJ2-2	TRBV6-2/TRBV6-3	TRBD1	.	CASSLLNQGQSSDGELFF	TGTGCCAGCAGTCTCTTGAACCAGGGACAGTCTAGTGACGGGGAGCTGTTTTTT
TRBJ2-2	TRBV4-3	.	.	CASSQEDNADTGELFF	TGCGCCAGCAGCCAAGAAGACAACGCCGACACCGGGGAGCTGTTTTTT
TRBJ2-2	TRBV2	TRBD2	.	CASTPRGLGGELFF	TGTGCCAGCACCCCAAGGGGACTAGGCGGGGAGCTGTTTTTT